The 8 T cell receptor beta chains reported below all come from one sample, sequenced in a study of metastatic and nonmetastatic thyroid tumors. TCRdb used MiXCR to call clones anew from the PCR reads. The sample comprises about 42,000 clones, roughly an eighth of which are singletons, and roughly 9% rests with the top ten. Not a single patient had been given any form of treatment at any point before undergoing thyroid surgery. The sequenced material came from blood. The receptors here all came from a male donor with papillary thyroid cancer or a benign thyroid nodule (not recorded which). Some clones in this sample may be carry-over from other donors' samples.

This clone was recorded at least ten times. The chain employs TRBV19 and TRBJ1-2; no reliable D call. Trimming took 3 bases from V and 4 from J, leaving 24 bases between them. Germline CDR1 LNHDA, CDR2 SQIVND (reference sequence). The CDR3 contains 18 residues. The CDR3 loop is CASSMMRGIPLRSYGYTF. In DNA, the CDR3 is TGTGCCAGTAGTATGATGAGAGGGATCCCCCTTAGAAGCTATGGCTACACCTTC.

This clone has at least ten counts. The genes are TRBV7-2 and TRBJ2-5; tentative D call: TRBD2 (5 bases). The CDR3 has 13 amino acids. Per germline, CDR1 SGHTA and CDR2 FQGNSA. V lost 4 bases and J lost 4, with 10 bases in between. CDR3 protein: CASSSPRGETQYF. In nucleotides, the CDR3 is TGTGCCAGCAGCTCCCCTCGGGGAGAGACCCAGTACTTC.

This clone was counted many times. V gene TRBV6-2 or TRBV6-3 combines with J gene TRBJ1-5, with a possible D match to TRBD1 (5 bases). The CDR3 spans 14 residues. Trimming left V 11 bases short and J 0 bases short, with 14 bases between. Looked up from germline, CDR1 is MNHEY and CDR2 is SVGEGT. The CDR3 bases are TGTGCCGCTGCTGGGGGATATAGCAATCAGCCCCAGCATTTT. Translation gives CAAAGGYSNQPQHF.

This clone occurred many times. CDR3 nucleotide sequence: TGTGCCAGCAGCTCGGGACTAGTGGGCGACAATACGCAGTATTTT. This translates into CASSSGLVGDNTQYF. This rearrangement joins TRBV7-2 to TRBJ2-3, with TRBD2 matching over 8 bases. Germline V gene sequence: CDR1 SGHTA, CDR2 FQGNSA. The CDR3 is made up of 15 amino acids. V was pared by 4 bases and J by 7 bases, with 10 bases of the junction left unmatched.

The sample holds many counts of this clone. The chain employs TRBV28 and TRBJ2-2; 10 bases are a match to TRBD1. Per the germline V gene, CDR1 is MDHEN and CDR2 is SYDVKM. J lost 7 bases, V lost 7 bases, and 6 bases had no gene match. CDR3 length equals 14 residues. This CDR3 is CASTRQGAGGELFF. The CDR3 nucleotides are TGTGCCAGCACTAGACAGGGGGCGGGCGGGGAGCTGTTTTTT.

The table lists this clone with many counts. The rearrangement joins TRBV11-2 to TRBJ1-1; weak D call: TRBD1 (6 bases). Trimming took off 1 base at V and 6 bases at J, with 9 bases between the two ends. The CDR3 sequence is 13 residues long. Per the germline V gene, CDR1 is SGHAT and CDR2 is FQNNGV. CDR3 nucleotides: TGTGCCAGCAGCTTAGCCGACAGGCCTGAAGCTTTCTTT. This encodes CASSLADRPEAFF.

This clone was counted at least ten times. This sample includes further DNA sequences coding for the same CDR3. The chain combines TRBV20-1 with TRBJ2-2; D possibly matches TRBD1 or TRBD2 (5 bases each). V shed 3 bases and J shed 3 bases, with 20 bases lying between them. The CDR3 totals 17 residues. The V gene's germline CDR1 is DFQATT and CDR2 SNEGSKA (reference sequence). The CDR3 region is CSARPGTSRNDTGELFF. In nucleotides, the CDR3 is TGCAGTGCTAGGCCCGGGACCTCCCGCAACGACACCGGGGAGCTGTTTTTT.

V gene TRBV3-1 combines with J gene TRBJ2-1; perhaps TRBD2 as D (6 bases). This CDR3 comprises 17 residues. Germline V CDR1 and CDR2: LGHDT, YNNKEL (reference sequence). V lost 0 bases to trimming and J lost 0 bases, with 12 bases between them. CDR3 nucleotide sequence: TGTGCCAGCAGCCAAGATAGAAGGAGGGCCTCCTACAATGAGCAGTTCTTC. Translated, it gives CASSQDRRRASYNEQFF.